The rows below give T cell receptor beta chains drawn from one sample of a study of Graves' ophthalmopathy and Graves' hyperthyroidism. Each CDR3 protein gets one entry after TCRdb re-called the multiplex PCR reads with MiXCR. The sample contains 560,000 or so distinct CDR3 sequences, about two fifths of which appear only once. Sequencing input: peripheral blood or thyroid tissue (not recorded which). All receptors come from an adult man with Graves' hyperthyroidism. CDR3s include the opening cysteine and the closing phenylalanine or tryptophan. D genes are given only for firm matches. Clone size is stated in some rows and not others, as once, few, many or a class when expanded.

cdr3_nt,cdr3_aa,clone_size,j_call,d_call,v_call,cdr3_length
TGTGCCAGCAGCTCAAAAGGGACAGACTCCTACGAGCAGTACTTC,CASSSKGTDSYEQYF,many,TRBJ2-7,TRBD1,TRBV5-8,15
TGTGCCAGCAGCTTCCAGGGGTACACCCACGAGCAGTACTTC,CASSFQGYTHEQYF,many,TRBJ2-7,-,TRBV7-9,14
TGCGCCAGCAGCCAACAGGGTACCGGGACAGGGGTAGGGGAAAAACTGTTTTTT,CASSQQGTGTGVGEKLFF,once,TRBJ1-4,TRBD1,TRBV7-2,18
TGCGCCGGCAGCTTACCTCTGGGTCCGGATGGCTACACCTTC,CAGSLPLGPDGYTF,once,TRBJ1-2,-,TRBV5-1,14
TGTGCCAGCAGTTACCCCGTTTCGGACACCAACTCCTACGAGCAGTACTTC,CASSYPVSDTNSYEQYF,few,TRBJ2-7,-,TRBV7-9,17
TGTGCCAGCAGCCACCGTAAGACAGGCAACTATGGCTACACCTTC,CASSHRKTGNYGYTF,many,TRBJ1-2,-,TRBV16,15
TGTGCCATCAGTGTCGCCCGGGGTCTCAATCAGCCCCAGCATTTT,CAISVARGLNQPQHF,-,TRBJ1-5,-,TRBV10-3,15
TGTGCCAGCAGCTTCGCCGGGGCAGGGTCCCCCTACGAGCAGTACTTC,CASSFAGAGSPYEQYF,-,TRBJ2-7,-,TRBV7-2,16
TGTGCCAGCAGTGCCGGGACAGGGGTGGAGACCCAGTACTTC,CASSAGTGVETQYF,-,TRBJ2-5,TRBD1,TRBV5-8,14
TGTGCTAGCAGCTTAGGACCGGGAAAAAAAGAGACCCAGTACTTC,CASSLGPGKKETQYF,many,TRBJ2-5,-,TRBV7-7,15
TGTGCCAGCAGCTTAAGTCGCAGGGAGGCAGGGGAGACCCGGTACTTC,CASSLSRREAGETRYF,few,TRBJ2-5,-,TRBV7-9,16
TGTGCCAGTAGTAACAACAGGGGGATCGCAGATACGCAGTATTTT,CASSNNRGIADTQYF,-,TRBJ2-3,TRBD1,TRBV19,15
TGTGCCAGCAGTTTATATGGGGATCGGACCAGGTTTAACACTGAAGCTTTCTTT,CASSLYGDRTRFNTEAFF,few,TRBJ1-1,-,TRBV12-3/TRBV12-4,18
TGTGCCATCAGGGCGACCGACACCCAGAATTCACCCCTCCACTTT,CAIRATDTQNSPLHF,many,TRBJ1-6,-,TRBV10-3,15
TGTGCCAGCAGCTACCCGGGGGGGAGCTCCTACGAGCAGTACTTC,CASSYPGGSSYEQYF,-,TRBJ2-7,TRBD2,TRBV7-9,15
TGTGCCAGCAGCCAGGCAGACAGGGGATATGGCTACACCTTC,CASSQADRGYGYTF,many,TRBJ1-2,TRBD1,TRBV4-1,14
TGTGCCAACAGCCCAGGGGGGGGGTACACGAACACTGAAGCTTTCTTT,CANSPGGGYTNTEAFF,-,TRBJ1-1,TRBD1,TRBV4-2,16
TGCAGCATCTCGACCGGGAGCTACTACGAGCAGTACTTC,CSISTGSYYEQYF,-,TRBJ2-7,-,TRBV29-1,13
TGCGCCAGCAGCCATGAGGATGGCTACACCTTC,CASSHEDGYTF,few,TRBJ1-2,-,TRBV4-1,11
TGTGCTAGTGGTTTGGTAGGGGGTCAGCCCCAGCATTTT,CASGLVGGQPQHF,many,TRBJ1-5,-,TRBV12-5,13